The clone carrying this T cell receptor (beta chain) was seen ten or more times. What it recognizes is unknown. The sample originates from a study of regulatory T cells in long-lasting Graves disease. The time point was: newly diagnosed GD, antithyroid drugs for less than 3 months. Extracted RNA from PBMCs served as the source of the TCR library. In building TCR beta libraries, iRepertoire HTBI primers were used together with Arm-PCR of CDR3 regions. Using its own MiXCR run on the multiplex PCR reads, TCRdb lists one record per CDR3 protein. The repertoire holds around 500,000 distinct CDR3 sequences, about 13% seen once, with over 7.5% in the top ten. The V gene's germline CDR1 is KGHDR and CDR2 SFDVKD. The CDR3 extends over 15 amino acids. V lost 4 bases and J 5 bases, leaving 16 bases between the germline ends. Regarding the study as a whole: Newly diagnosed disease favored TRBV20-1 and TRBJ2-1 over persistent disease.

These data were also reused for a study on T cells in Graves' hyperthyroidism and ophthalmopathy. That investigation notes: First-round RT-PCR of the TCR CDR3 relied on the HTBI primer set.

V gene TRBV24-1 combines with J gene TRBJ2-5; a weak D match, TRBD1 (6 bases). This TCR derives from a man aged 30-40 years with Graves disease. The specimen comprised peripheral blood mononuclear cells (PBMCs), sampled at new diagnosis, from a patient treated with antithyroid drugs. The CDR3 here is CATSEGVTRGETQYF. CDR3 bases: TGTGCCACCAGTGAAGGAGTAACGAGGGGGGAGACCCAGTACTTC.